The text below deals with one T cell receptor (beta chain). There are a few counts of this clone. It has no known antigen specificity. Base qualities are not provided; no much larger clone lies one nucleotide away. The sample belongs to a study of cytomegalovirus exposure and HLA in healthy donors (dated by TCRdb to the late 2010s). General notes on the study: According to an earlier analysis of 587 of the donors, about 190 million T cells yielded 90 million to 140 million unique TCR beta sequences and around 280 Gb of sequence data. An early release covering roughly 640 HLA-typed donors comprised roughly 300 gigabases of sequencing data and tens of millions of unique TCR sequences. Of the roughly 400 genotyped donors, roughly 76% were placed in the genetic ancestry cluster associated with self-reported Caucasian donors. The study aimed to test whether cataloging public T cell receptors could reveal signatures of past pathogen exposure. The T cell repertoires of several hundred subjects were profiled by immunosequencing and related to cytomegalovirus serostatus. Along with the roughly 710-subject first cohort, a separate validation cohort of about 110 different subjects was used. The study combined high-throughput TCR immunosequencing, statistical association of individual TCRs with disease status, and machine learning to predict cytomegalovirus infection status. To study patterns of TCR occurrence, a later analysis re-analyzed previously published TCR beta repertoires from 650 to 750 donors and added high-resolution HLA genotyping. In the later analysis, no new phenotypic data were used to find candidate immune exposures; instead, reliance was placed on TCR beta sequences and their occurrence across donors. To decide whether each TCR beta V gene segment behaved as functional or pseudogenic, an earlier analysis of some 600 of the donors relied on high-throughput TCR beta sequencing. Donor age, sex, ethnicity and CMV serostatus were collected together with the repertoire data. A later genetic analysis used genome-wide SNP genotypes for about 65% of the roughly 700 donors, treating that subset as a discovery cohort. All discovery cohort repertoires had been generated on a single sequencing platform. Both class I and class II loci were covered by HLA typing, at four-digit resolution. Typing coverage differed by locus: A, B, C, DRB1 and DQB1 were typed in roughly 620-630 donors, DQA1 in approximately 520, DPA1 in around 580, and DPB1 in around 490. A handful of DR-DQ haplotypes were handled as single units for association and clustering because linkage in the cohort was strong. Across around 400 genotyped donors of the cohort, an average of about 220,000 unique TCR beta nucleotide sequences per donor were sequenced, and 15% to 20% of those sequences were non-productive.

There are 14 amino acids in the CDR3, from cysteine to phenylalanine inclusive. The retained sequence is limited to the CDR3, 42 bases, with the frame set at the first base. The germline V and J ends show losses of 6 bases and 5 bases respectively, and no gene match explains 8 bases of the junction. CDR1 is given as SGHNT and CDR2 as YENEEA, both from the germline V gene. The library was prepared using the immunoSEQ multiplex PCR assay. The multiplex PCR relied on a mix of 60 forward primers for TCR Vbeta segments and 13 reverse primers for TCR Jbeta segments. Amplification of the CDR3 region of rearranged TCR beta genes was performed with a multiplex PCR assay on genomic DNA. The amplified TCR beta libraries were sequenced on the Illumina HiSeq System as 87-base-pair reads. Per the source publication's procedure: Across the 666 repertoires, a later analysis counted tens of millions of unique TCR beta chains, roughly 11 million of which were shared by at least two donors. Raw reads were error-corrected and collapsed into unique sequences with a nearest-neighbor algorithm that merged closely related sequences to remove PCR and sequencing errors. Alignment of CDR3 sequences to IMGT reference sequences was used to assign V, D and J gene segments. For a sequence to be retained, a match of at least six nucleotides was required to both a V gene segment and a J gene segment. Rearrangements were called productive when the CDR3 lacked stop codons and stayed in frame with V and J; all others were non-productive. Following IMGT convention, CDR3 was defined as the stretch from the second conserved V-encoded cysteine up to the conserved J-encoded phenylalanine. In an earlier analysis of roughly 580 of the donors, sequences lacking an unambiguous match to a single V gene segment were excluded. In an earlier analysis of a few hundred of the donors, V segments were called functional above 56.7% productive rearrangements and were called segregating when the between-donor standard deviation exceeded 5%. To diagnose cytomegalovirus status from the catalog of TCR beta chain sequences, a statistical classification framework was built. V and J gene assignment, in a later analysis, came from comparing TCR nucleotide sequences with IMGT/GENE-DB human TR gene sequences. A later analysis assigned CDR3 sequences and most-parsimonious VDJ recombination scenarios with the TCRdist pipeline. A later analysis defined each TCR beta chain by its CDR3 amino acid sequence plus V-gene family, and excluded reads lacking a unique V-gene family. A later analysis removed over 500 highly shared, low-generation-probability nucleotide sequences to deal with suspected cross-contamination and a sequencing artifact. In a later analysis, a clonal expansion index was calculated for each public chain from normalized within-repertoire ranks of inferred template counts. In a later analysis, generation probabilities were computed using a VDJ recombination model fitted to out-of-frame rearrangements, and the results were checked against IGoR. Hypergeometric tests were used in a later analysis to score TCR-TCR, TCR-HLA and TCR-CMV co-occurrence, with a repertoire-size bias correction applied to the TCR pairs. False discovery rates were estimated in a later analysis by permuting HLA or CMV assignments 20 times. In a later analysis, co-occurring TCRs were grouped using DBSCAN, and TCRdist sequence similarity was added for clustering within HLA-allele-positive subsets. Repertoires with fewer than 30,000 or more than 120,000 public chains were left out of co-occurrence clustering, as were five repertoires with anomalous nucleotide sharing. TCRdb stores this immuneACCESS table with in-frame sequences only. Part of the clones is absent; in the studies checked, under half of the shortfall reflects unresolved V genes, and no reason is known for the rest. The V and J calls and the clone size are those of that table, but D and trimming were determined from the DNA. Within this sample are around 80,000 clones, with around 78% of them counted one time only. The ten largest clonotypes hold around 4.2% of the sample.

The cohort was made up of 500 to 800 healthy bone marrow donors. At the time of sampling, all cohort members were nominally healthy, though unrecorded immune exposures were likely present. The donor tested CMV seronegative and was one of the 352 seronegative cohort members. Each donor provided a peripheral blood sample, and peripheral blood mononuclear cells were used for TCR beta sequencing. Genomic DNA extraction from the blood cell samples was performed with the Qiagen DNeasy Blood Extraction Kit. The paper's findings and limits, for the study overall: Specific HLA alleles were associated with 16,951 TCR beta sequences at a false discovery rate of 0.05 in a later analysis. In a later genetic analysis, fewer N-insertions in productive TCRs were reported among donors in an Asian-associated ancestry cluster than the approximately 710-donor mean. Immune exposure information for the cohort was limited to CMV serostatus. Roughly uniform sequencing depth across donors was assumed in presence/absence analyses, although this assumption may not hold. Only TCR beta chains were sequenced in this cohort, and the absence of alpha or paired-chain data limited detectable features. Most TCR sequences were observed very rarely across donors, whereas some public TCRs were present in many individuals. The classifier was reported to diagnose cytomegalovirus status with high specificity and sensitivity in both the original cohort and the validation cohort. In vitro tests confirmed that a few of the cytomegalovirus-associated TCR beta chains recognize cytomegalovirus antigens. Most CMV-associated TCR beta chains appeared to be HLA-restricted in a later analysis, and the HLA associations seemed to be driven largely by CMV exposure. An association between a missense DCLRE1C variant and V-gene and J-gene trimming of TCR beta chains was found in a later genetic analysis and replicated in an independent cohort. A cluster of highly shared sequence variants was judged likely to represent a technical artifact of the sequencing pipeline. The study listed 170 or so TCR beta chains as associated with cytomegalovirus. In an earlier analysis of approximately 590 of the donors, most TCR beta V segments were observed in productive rearrangements about 87% or about 30% of the time, broadly matching IMGT annotations. Some IMGT-functional V segments, including TRBV6-2 and TRBV6-3, could not be told apart with the 87-base-pair reads, so those segments were excluded. When HLA alleles, especially DR and DQ, strongly co-occurred, attributing TCR associations to individual alleles was difficult. Correlated functional status among segregating V segments might be attributable to linkage disequilibrium, but an unknown experimental factor could not be ruled out. In a later analysis, HLA-associated TCR beta chains showed more clonal expansion and lower generation probabilities than non-associated chains that were equally common. According to a later analysis, parvovirus B19, influenza, CMV and Epstein-Barr virus appeared linked to several top co-occurrence clusters. Because HLA typing was unavailable for some donors at each locus, only the typed subset was used in association tests. According to a later analysis, TCR association rates differed among HLA loci, with DRB1 alleles showing the most associated TCRs and HLA-C alleles showing the fewest. A further reported finding was that TCR beta sequences accurately predicted the HLA-A and HLA-B alleles for most subjects in the first cohort. Approximately 16 rarely observed V segments, including chromosome 9 orphons, were excluded from the earlier analysis of a few hundred of the donors because counts were too low. It was suggested by the authors that the approach could potentially be generalized to other disease states and immunological phenotypes.

The V and J genes are TRBV11-3 and TRBJ2-3, and 7 bases in between align with TRBD1. The TCR was taken from a man aged 35-49 years in good health and CMV-seronegative. Sequencing input: PBMCs. The DNA is TGTGCCAGCAGTAAAACAGGGGCTAGAGATACGCAGTATTTT. It translates to CASSKTGARDTQYF.